This T cell receptor (beta chain) comes out of a study of blood T cell repertoires in COVID-19. Looking at the study overall: Donors in the United States, Italy and Spain gave samples during acute or convalescent COVID-19. The cDNA or gDNA used as material had been derived from T cells, B-cell-depleted T cells, or PBMCs.

Original data processing: How many nucleated cells were present was estimated from reference gene primer amplification. Sequencing used immunoSEQ multiplex PCR; TCRdb keeps in-frame clones, though not all of them. The V and J calls and clone size come from that table; D and trimming were worked out from the DNA. The table records tens of thousands of clones, about 81% of them present only once. Sequences were obtained from peripheral blood. The origin of this receptor is a man older than 75 with acute or convalescent COVID-19.

The CDR3 loop is CASSLTPGQGAFGELFF. The CDR3 DNA reads TGCGCCAGCAGCTTGACCCCGGGACAGGGGGCTTTCGGGGAGCTGTTTTTT. V and J are TRBV5-1 and TRBJ2-2; TRBD1 matches at 12 bases. This CDR3 comprises 17 residues. CDR1 SGHRS and CDR2 YFSETQ come from the germline V gene. With V trimmed by 1 base and J by 7 bases, 8 bases remained unmatched.